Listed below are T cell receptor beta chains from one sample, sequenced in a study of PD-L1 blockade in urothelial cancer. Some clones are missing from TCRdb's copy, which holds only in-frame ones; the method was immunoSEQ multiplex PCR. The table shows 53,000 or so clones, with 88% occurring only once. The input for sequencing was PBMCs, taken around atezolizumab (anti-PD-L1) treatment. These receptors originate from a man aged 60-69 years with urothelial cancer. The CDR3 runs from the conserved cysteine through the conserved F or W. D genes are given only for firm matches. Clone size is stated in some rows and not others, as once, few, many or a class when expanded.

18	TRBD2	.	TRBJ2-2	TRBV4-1	CASSCVTSGGAWGGELFF	TGCGCCAGCAGCTGCGTAACTAGCGGGGGGGCGTGGGGCGGGGAGCTGTTTTTT
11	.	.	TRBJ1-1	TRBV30	CAWSVQAAAFF	TGTGCCTGGAGTGTACAGGCAGCAGCTTTCTTT
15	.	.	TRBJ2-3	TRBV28	CASGDRGGGTDTQYF	TGTGCCTCAGGGGATCGCGGAGGAGGCACAGATACGCAGTATTTT
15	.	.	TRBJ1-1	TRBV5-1	CASSSNPTGNTEAFF	TGCGCCAGCAGCTCCAATCCGACAGGGAACACTGAAGCTTTCTTT
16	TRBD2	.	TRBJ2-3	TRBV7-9	CASSPGLAGNTDTQYF	TGTGCCAGCAGCCCGGGACTAGCGGGGAACACAGATACGCAGTATTTT
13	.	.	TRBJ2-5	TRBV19	CASRNRRQETQYF	TGTGCCAGTAGGAATAGGCGGCAAGAGACCCAGTACTTC
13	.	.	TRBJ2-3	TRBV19	CASSIRGTDTQYF	TGTGCCAGTAGTATCAGGGGCACAGATACGCAGTATTTT
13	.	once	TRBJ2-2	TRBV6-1	CASMDKNTGELFF	TGTGCCAGCATGGACAAAAACACCGGGGAGCTGTTTTTT
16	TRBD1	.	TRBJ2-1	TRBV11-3	CASSRDRGEDYNEQFF	TGTGCCAGCAGCCGAGACAGGGGGGAGGACTACAATGAGCAGTTCTTC
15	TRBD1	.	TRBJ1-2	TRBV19	CASSAQTGGLYGYTF	TGTGCCAGTAGTGCCCAGACAGGGGGCCTCTATGGCTACACCTTC
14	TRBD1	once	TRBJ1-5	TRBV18	CASSGQDSNQPQHF	TGTGCCAGCTCGGGACAGGATAGCAATCAGCCCCAGCATTTT
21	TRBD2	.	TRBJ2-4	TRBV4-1	CASSQVIASGKDPLAKNIQYF	TGCGCCAGCAGCCAAGTGATCGCTAGCGGGAAGGATCCTCTAGCCAAAAACATTCAGTACTTC
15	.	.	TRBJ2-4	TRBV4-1	CASSPIGEAKNIQYF	TGCGCCAGCAGCCCAATCGGGGAGGCCAAAAACATTCAGTACTTC
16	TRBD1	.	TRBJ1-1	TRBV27	CASSLMQGAMNTEAFF	TGTGCCAGCAGTTTAATGCAGGGGGCCATGAACACTGAAGCTTTCTTT
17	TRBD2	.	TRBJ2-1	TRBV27	CASSLSSGGINGDEQFF	TGTGCCAGCAGTTTATCTAGCGGGGGGATAAATGGCGATGAGCAGTTCTTC
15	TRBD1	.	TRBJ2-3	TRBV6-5	CASSWTGKDTDTQYF	TGTGCCAGCAGTTGGACAGGCAAAGACACAGATACGCAGTATTTT
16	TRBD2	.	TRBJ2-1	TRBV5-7	CASSLTSGGSYNEQFF	TGTGCCAGCAGCTTGACCAGCGGGGGCTCCTACAATGAGCAGTTCTTC
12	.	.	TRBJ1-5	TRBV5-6	CASSTGHQPQHF	TGTGCCAGCAGCACCGGACACCAGCCCCAGCATTTT
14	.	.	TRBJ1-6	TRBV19	CASKRDYDNSPLHF	TGTGCCAGTAAGAGGGATTACGATAATTCACCCCTCCACTTT
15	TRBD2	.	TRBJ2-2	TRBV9	CASSVGLAGAGELFF	TGTGCCAGCAGCGTAGGGCTAGCGGGAGCCGGGGAGCTGTTTTTT
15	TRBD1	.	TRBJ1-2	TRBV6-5	CASSYSGQGDYGYTF	TGTGCCAGCAGTTACTCCGGACAGGGGGACTATGGCTACACCTTC
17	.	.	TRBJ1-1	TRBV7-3	CASSYDTRTASNTEAFF	TGTGCCAGCAGCTACGATACCCGGACAGCTTCGAACACTGAAGCTTTCTTT
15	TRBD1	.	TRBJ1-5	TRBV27	CASSLTGTGNQPQHF	TGTGCCAGCAGTTTAACCGGGACAGGGAATCAGCCCCAGCATTTT
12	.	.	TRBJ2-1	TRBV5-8	CASLTGLGEQFF	TGTGCCAGTCTAACAGGGCTGGGTGAGCAGTTCTTC
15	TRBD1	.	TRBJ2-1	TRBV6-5	CASSYAGTGGNGQFF	TGTGCCAGCAGTTACGCTGGGACAGGGGGGAATGGGCAGTTCTTC
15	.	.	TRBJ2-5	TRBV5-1	CASSDGIGGGETQYF	TGCGCCAGCAGTGACGGGATCGGGGGAGGAGAGACCCAGTACTTC
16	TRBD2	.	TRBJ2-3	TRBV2	CAVLAGGPKGTDTQYF	TGTGCCGTACTAGCGGGAGGGCCTAAGGGAACAGATACGCAGTATTTT
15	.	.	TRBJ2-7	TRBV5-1	CASSLEDREGHEQYF	TGCGCCAGCAGCTTGGAGGACAGGGAGGGCCACGAGCAGTACTTC
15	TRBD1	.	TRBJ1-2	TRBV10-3	CAISAPGQGNYGYTF	TGTGCCATCAGTGCTCCGGGACAGGGGAACTATGGCTACACCTTC
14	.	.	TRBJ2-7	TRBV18	CASSPLDISVEQYF	TGTGCCAGCTCACCACTTGACATATCGGTCGAGCAGTACTTC
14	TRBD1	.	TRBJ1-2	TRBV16	CASSHRTGGKGYTF	TGTGCCAGCAGCCATAGGACAGGGGGCAAAGGCTACACCTTC
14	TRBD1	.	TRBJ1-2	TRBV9	CASSVAQGAHGYTF	TGTGCCAGCAGCGTAGCTCAGGGGGCCCATGGCTACACCTTC
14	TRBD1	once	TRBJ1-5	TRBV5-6	CASSQGQSNQPQHF	TGTGCCAGCAGCCAGGGACAGTCTAATCAGCCCCAGCATTTT
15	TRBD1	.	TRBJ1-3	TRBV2	CASSPQGTSGNTIYF	TGTGCCAGCAGCCCACAGGGGACCTCTGGAAACACCATATATTTT
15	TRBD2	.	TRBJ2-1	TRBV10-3	CAISARTSGGDEQFF	TGTGCCATCAGTGCGAGGACTAGCGGGGGCGATGAGCAGTTCTTC
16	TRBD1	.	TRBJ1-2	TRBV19	CASNSSPTGTGYRYTF	TGTGCCAGTAACAGCTCACCGACCGGGACAGGATATCGCTACACCTTC
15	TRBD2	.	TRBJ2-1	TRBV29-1	CSVEGTSGRANEQFF	TGCAGCGTTGAAGGGACTAGCGGGAGGGCAAATGAGCAGTTCTTC
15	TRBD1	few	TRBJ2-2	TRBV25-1	CASSPRTGWTGELFF	TGTGCCAGCAGTCCTAGGACAGGTTGGACCGGGGAGCTGTTTTTT
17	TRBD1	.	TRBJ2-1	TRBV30	CAWSGDRASFGYNEQFF	TGTGCCTGGAGCGGGGACAGGGCTTCCTTCGGCTACAATGAGCAGTTCTTC
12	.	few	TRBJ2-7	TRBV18	CASSPPSNEQYF	TGTGCCAGCTCACCACCATCTAACGAGCAGTACTTC
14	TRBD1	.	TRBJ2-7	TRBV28	CASSPGTAVYEQYF	TGTGCCAGCAGTCCCGGGACAGCTGTCTACGAGCAGTACTTC